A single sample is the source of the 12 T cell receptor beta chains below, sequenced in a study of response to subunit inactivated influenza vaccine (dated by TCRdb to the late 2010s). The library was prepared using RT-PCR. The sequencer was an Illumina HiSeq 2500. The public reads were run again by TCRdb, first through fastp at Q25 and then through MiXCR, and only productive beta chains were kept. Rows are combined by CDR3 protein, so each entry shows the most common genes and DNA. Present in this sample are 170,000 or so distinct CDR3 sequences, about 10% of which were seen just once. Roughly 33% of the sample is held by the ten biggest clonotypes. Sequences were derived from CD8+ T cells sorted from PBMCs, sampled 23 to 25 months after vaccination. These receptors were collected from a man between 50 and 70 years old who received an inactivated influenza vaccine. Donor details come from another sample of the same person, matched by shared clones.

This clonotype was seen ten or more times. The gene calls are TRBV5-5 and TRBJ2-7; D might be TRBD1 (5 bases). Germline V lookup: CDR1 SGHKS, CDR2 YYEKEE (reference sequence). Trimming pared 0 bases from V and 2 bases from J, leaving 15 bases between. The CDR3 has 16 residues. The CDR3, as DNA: TGTGCCAGCAGCTTGGACGGGCAGGGATTTACCTACGAGCAGTACTTC. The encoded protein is CASSLDGQGFTYEQYF.

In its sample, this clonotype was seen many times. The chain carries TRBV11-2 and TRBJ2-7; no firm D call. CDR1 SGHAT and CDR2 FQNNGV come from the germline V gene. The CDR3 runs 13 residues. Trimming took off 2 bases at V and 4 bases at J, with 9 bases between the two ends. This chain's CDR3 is CASSLSYFYEQYF. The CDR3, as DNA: TGTGCCAGCAGCTTAAGCTACTTTTACGAGCAGTACTTC.

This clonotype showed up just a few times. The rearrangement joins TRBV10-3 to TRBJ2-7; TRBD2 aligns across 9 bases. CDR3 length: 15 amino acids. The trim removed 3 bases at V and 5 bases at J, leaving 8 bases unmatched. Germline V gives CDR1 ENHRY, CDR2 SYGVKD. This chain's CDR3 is CAISDVSGSLNEQYF. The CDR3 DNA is TGTGCCATCAGTGACGTTAGCGGGAGTTTGAACGAGCAGTACTTC.

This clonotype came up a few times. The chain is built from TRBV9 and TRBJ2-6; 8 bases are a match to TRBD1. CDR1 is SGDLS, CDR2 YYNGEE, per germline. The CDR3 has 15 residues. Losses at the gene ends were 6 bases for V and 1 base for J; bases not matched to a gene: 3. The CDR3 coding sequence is TGTGCCAGCACAGGGGGCGGGTCTGGGGCCAACGTCCTGACTTTC. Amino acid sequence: CASTGGGSGANVLTF.

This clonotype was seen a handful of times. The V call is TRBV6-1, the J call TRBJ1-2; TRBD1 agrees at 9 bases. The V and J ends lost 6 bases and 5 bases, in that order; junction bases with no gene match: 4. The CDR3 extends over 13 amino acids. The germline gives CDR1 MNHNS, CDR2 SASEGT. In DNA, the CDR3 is TGTGCCAGCAGCGAACAGGGGGCGTATGGCTACACCTTC. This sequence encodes CASSEQGAYGYTF.

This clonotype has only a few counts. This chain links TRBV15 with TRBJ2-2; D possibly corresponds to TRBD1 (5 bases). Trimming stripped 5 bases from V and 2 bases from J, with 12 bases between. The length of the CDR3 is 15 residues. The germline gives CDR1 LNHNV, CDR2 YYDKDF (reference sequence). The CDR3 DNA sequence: TGTGCCACCAGCCCGGCAGGGTTAAACACCGGGGAGCTGTTTTTT. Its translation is CATSPAGLNTGELFF.

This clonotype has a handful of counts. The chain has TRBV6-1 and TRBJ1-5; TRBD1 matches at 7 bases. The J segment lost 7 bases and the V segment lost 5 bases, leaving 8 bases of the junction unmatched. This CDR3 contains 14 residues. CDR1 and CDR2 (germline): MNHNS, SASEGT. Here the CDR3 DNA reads TGTGCCAGCAGTCAGGGGGGACCCGGGCAGCCCCAGCATTTT. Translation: CASSQGGPGQPQHF.

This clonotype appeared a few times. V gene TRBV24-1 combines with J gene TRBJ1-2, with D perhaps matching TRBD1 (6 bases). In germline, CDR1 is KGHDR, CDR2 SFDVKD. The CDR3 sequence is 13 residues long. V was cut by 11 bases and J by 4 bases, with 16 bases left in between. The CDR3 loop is CAIIAGALYGYTF. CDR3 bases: TGTGCCATCATCGCAGGGGCGCTCTATGGCTACACCTTC.

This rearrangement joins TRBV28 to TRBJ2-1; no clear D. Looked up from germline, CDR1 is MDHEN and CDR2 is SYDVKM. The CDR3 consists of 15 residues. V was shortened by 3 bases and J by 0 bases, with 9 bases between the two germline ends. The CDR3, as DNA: TGTGCCAGCAGTTTTGTTCCGAGCTCCTACAATGAGCAGTTCTTC. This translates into CASSFVPSSYNEQFF.

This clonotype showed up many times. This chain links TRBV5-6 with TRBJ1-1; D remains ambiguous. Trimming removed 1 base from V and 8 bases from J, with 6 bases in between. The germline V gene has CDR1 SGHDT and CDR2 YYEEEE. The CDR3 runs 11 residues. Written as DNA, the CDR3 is TGTGCCAGCAGCTTGAGTCACGAAGCTTTCTTT. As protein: CASSLSHEAFF.

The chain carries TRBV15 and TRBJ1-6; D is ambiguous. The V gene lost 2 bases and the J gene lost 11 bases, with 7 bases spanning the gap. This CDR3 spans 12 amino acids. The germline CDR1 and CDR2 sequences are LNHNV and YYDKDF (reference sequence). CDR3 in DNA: TGTGCCACCAGCAGACCTATGACACCCCTCCACTTT. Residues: CATSRPMTPLHF.

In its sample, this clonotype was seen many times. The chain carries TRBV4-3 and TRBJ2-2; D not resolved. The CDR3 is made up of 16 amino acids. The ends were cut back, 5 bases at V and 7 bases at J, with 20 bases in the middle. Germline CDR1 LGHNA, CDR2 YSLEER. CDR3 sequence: CASSENSQLVVGELFF. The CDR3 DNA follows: TGCGCCAGCAGCGAGAACAGTCAGCTAGTAGTCGGGGAGCTGTTTTTT.